This TCR beta chain was sequenced in a study of T cells of healthy individuals. This clonotype was counted at least ten times. TCRdb passed the 5' RACE reads through MiXCR, listing each CDR3 protein once. Of some 69,000 distinct CDR3 sequences in the sample, 15% to 20% are singletons; the top ten hold roughly 4.7%. J gave up 9 bases and V 7 bases, and 6 bases lay outside the gene matches. The germline gives CDR1 MGHRA, CDR2 YSYEKL. This CDR3 region has 12 residues. This clonotype was sampled from a human donor in good health. The V and J genes are TRBV4-1 and TRBJ2-1; 7 nucleotides align to TRBD1. The CDR3 bases are TGCGCCAGCACGAGGGGGCCGGGTGAGCAGTTCTTC. Translation gives CASTRGPGEQFF.